This record looks at one T cell receptor (beta chain) sequence and its context. A Seattle source enrolled patients during active infection and followed them longitudinally. Under the authors' procedure: It was from reference gene primer amplification that nucleated cell counts were estimated. TCRdb's copy holds only in-frame clones and misses some; the assay was immunoSEQ multiplex PCR. V and J calls and clone size are copied from that table; D and trimming were computed from the DNA. The repertoire holds some 150,000 clones, with roughly 88% as singletons. Germline V gives CDR1 LNHDA, CDR2 SQIVND (reference sequence). The trim removed 5 bases at V and 2 bases at J, leaving 2 bases unmatched. The CDR3 sequence is 14 residues long. This sample is drawn from a study of blood T cell repertoires in COVID-19. For the study at large: Researchers got acute and convalescent COVID-19 samples from the United States, Italy and Spain.

The TCR originated in an older woman with COVID-19, enrolled during active disease. The chain carries TRBV19 and TRBJ1-1, with 10 bases fitting TRBD1. Sequenced sample: peripheral blood. CDR3 sequence reads: CASSRTGGNTEAFF. In DNA, the CDR3 is TGTGCCAGTAGTCGGACAGGGGGAAACACTGAAGCTTTCTTT.